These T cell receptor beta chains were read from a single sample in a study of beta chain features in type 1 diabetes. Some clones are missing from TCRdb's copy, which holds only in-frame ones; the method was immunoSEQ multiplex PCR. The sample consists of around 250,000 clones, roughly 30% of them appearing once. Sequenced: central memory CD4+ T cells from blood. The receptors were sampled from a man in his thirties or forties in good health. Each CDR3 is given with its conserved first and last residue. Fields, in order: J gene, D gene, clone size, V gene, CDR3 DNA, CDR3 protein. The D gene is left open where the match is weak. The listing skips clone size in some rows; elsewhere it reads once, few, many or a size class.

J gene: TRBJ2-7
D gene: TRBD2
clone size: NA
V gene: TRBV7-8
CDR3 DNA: TGTGCCAGCAGCTCGACGCGGGAGGCCTCCTACGAGCAGTACTTC
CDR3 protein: CASSSTREASYEQYF

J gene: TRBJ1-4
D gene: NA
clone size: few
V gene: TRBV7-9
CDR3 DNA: TGTGCCAGCAACAGGGACTCCGCGGAAAAACTGTTTTTT
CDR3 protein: CASNRDSAEKLFF

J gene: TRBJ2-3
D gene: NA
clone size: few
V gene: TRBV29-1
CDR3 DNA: TGCAGCGTTGACGCCAGATTCACCGGTAGCACAGATACGCAGTATTTT
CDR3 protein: CSVDARFTGSTDTQYF

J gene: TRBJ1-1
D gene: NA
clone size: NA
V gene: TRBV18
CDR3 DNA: TGTGCCAGCTCACCAGGTGCGGTTGGGGCTTTTGAGGCTTTCTTT
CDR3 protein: CASSPGAVGAFEAFF

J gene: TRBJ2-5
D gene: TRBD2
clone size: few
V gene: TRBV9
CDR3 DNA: TGTGCCAGCAGCCCGGGAGGCGGGGAGACCCAGTACTTC
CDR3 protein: CASSPGGGETQYF

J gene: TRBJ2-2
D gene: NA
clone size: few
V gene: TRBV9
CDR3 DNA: TGTGCCAGCAGCGTAATGGCCACCGGGGAGCTGTTTTTT
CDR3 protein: CASSVMATGELFF

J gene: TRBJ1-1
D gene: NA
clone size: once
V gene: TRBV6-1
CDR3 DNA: TGTGCCAGCAGTTTGTCTAGCCTCGAAGCTTTCTTT
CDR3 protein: CASSLSSLEAFF

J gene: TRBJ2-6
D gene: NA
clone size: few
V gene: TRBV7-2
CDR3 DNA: TGTGCCAGCAGCCCACGGAGGTTAGCTGGGGCCAACGTCCTGACTTTC
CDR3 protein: CASSPRRLAGANVLTF

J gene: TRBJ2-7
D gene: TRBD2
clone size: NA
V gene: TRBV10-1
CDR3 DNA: TGCGCCAGCAGTGATCGAAGGACTAGCGGCTCCTACGAGCAGTACTTC
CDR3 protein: CASSDRRTSGSYEQYF

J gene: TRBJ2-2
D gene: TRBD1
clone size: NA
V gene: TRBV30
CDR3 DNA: TGTGCCTGGCACAGGGGCCTAGGGGACACCGGGGAGCTGTTTTTT
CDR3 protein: CAWHRGLGDTGELFF

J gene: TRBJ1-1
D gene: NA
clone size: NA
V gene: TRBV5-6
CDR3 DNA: TGTGCCAGCAGCTTACGGTCGAACACTGAAGCTTTCTTT
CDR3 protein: CASSLRSNTEAFF

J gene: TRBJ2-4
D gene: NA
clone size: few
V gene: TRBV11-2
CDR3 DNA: TGTGCCAGCAGCTTAGAACACTTAGCCAAAAACATTCAGTACTTC
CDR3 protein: CASSLEHLAKNIQYF

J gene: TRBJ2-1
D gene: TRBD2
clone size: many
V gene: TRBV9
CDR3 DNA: TGTGCCAGCAGCGTAGCTACGTCCACTAGCGGGTACAATGAGCAGTTCTTC
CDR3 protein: CASSVATSTSGYNEQFF

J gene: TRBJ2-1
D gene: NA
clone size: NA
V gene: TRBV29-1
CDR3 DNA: TGCAGCGTTGACCGTGGTGGAAATGAGCAGTTCTTC
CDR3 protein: CSVDRGGNEQFF

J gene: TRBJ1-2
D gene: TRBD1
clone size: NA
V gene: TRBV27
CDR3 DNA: TGTGCCAGCAGTGCGGACAGGGCCAACTATGGCTACACCTTC
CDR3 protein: CASSADRANYGYTF

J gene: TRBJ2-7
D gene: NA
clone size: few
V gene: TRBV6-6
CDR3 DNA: TGTGCCAGCAGTTACTCTGAGGGGGCCTACGAGCAGTACTTC
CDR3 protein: CASSYSEGAYEQYF

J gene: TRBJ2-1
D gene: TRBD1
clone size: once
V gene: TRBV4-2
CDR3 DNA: TGTGCCAGCAGCCAAGAGGGGGGACAGGGGGCTGGGAATGAGCAGTTCTTC
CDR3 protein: CASSQEGGQGAGNEQFF

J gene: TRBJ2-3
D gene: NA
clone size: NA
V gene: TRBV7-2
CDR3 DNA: TGTGCCAGCAGCCGGGGAGCCTTGTTTGAAGATACGCAGTATTTT
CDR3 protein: CASSRGALFEDTQYF

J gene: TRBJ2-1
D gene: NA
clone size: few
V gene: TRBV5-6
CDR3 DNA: TGTGCCAGCAGCTTGGAAGGAGGTTCCTACAATGAGCAGTTCTTC
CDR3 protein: CASSLEGGSYNEQFF

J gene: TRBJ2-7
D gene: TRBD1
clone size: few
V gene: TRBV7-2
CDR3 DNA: TGTGCCAGCAGCTTAGACGGGACAGGGGGCGAAGAGCAGTACTTC
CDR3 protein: CASSLDGTGGEEQYF

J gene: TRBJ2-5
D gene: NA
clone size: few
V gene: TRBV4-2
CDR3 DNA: TGTGCCAGCAGCCAAGTGATGGCACGAGGCCAAGAGACCCAGTACTTC
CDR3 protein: CASSQVMARGQETQYF

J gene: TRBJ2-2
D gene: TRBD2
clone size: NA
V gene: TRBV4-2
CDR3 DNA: TGTGCCAGCAGTCCCGGGACTAGCGGCCATGGGGAGCTGTTTTTT
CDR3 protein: CASSPGTSGHGELFF

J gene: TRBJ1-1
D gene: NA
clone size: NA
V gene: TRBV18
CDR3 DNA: TGTGCCAGCTCACCCGAGATTGATTATGAAGCTTTCTTT
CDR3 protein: CASSPEIDYEAFF

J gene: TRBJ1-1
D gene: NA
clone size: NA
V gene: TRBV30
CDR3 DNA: TGTGCCTGGAGTGTAGGGGGGCACGCTTTCTTT
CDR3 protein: CAWSVGGHAFF

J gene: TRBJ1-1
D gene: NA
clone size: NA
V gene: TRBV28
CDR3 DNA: TGTGCCAGCAGTGAAACGGGGAACACTGAAGCTTTCTTT
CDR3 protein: CASSETGNTEAFF

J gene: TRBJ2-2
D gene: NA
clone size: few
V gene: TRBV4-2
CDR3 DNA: TGTGCCAGCAGCCAAGATGGCGAGTACGGGGAGCTGTTTTTT
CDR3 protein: CASSQDGEYGELFF

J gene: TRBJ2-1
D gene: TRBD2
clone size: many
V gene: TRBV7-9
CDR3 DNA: TGTGCCAGCAGCTTAGGCGGGGGGGCCGGTGAGCAGTTCTTC
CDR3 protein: CASSLGGGAGEQFF

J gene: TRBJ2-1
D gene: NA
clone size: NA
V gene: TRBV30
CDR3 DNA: TGTGCCTGGAGCCACCGGCGCATCGGTGAGCAGTTCTTC
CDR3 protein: CAWSHRRIGEQFF

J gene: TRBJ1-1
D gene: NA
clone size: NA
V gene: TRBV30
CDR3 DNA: TGTGCCTGGAAGGGGGGTAAGAACACTGAAGCTTTCTTT
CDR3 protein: CAWKGGKNTEAFF

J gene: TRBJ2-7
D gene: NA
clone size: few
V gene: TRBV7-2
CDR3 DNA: TGTGCCAGCAGCCACTCCTACGAGCAGTACTTC
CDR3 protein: CASSHSYEQYF

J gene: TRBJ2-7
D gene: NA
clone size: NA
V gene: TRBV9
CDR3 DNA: TGTGCCAGCAACGCGGACGGTCGATACGAGCAGTACTTC
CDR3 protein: CASNADGRYEQYF

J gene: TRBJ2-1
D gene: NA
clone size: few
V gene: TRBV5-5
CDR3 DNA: TGTGCCAGCAGCTCAGCCCTCAGGGACGGATATGAGCAGTTCTTC
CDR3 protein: CASSSALRDGYEQFF

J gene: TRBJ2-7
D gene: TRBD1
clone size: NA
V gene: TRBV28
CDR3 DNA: TGTGCCAGCAGCGTTATGGGACAGGGTAACGAGCAGTACTTC
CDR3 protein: CASSVMGQGNEQYF

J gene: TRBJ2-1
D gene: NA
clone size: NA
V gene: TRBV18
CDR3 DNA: TGTGCCAGCTCACAACACCCTGGGGGGAATGAGCAGTTCTTC
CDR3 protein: CASSQHPGGNEQFF

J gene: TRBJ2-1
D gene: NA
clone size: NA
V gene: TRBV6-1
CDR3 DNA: TGTGCCAGCATCCGAATGGGGAACTCCTACAATGAGCAGTTCTTC
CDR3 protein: CASIRMGNSYNEQFF

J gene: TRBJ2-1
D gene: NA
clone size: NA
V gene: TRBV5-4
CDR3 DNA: TGTGCCAGCAGCTTGAGGGTTGACAATGAGCAGTTCTTC
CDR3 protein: CASSLRVDNEQFF

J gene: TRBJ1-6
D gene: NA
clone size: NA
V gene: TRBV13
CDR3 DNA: TGTGCCAGCAGCTTAGAGGGTGGAAGTAGCTCCTATAATTCACCCCTCCACTTT
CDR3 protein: CASSLEGGSSSYNSPLHF

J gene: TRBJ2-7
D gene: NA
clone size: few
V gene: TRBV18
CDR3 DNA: TGTGCCAGCTCACCACGGGCTGAGGAGCAGTACTTC
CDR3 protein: CASSPRAEEQYF

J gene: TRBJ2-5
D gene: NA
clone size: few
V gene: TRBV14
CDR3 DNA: TGTGCCAGCAGCCAAACCCTAGCGACAGAGACCCAGTACTTC
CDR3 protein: CASSQTLATETQYF

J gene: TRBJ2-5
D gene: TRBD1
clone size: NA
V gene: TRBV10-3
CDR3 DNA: TGTGCCATCAGTAGGACAGGGAATACTCAAGAGACCCAGTACTTC
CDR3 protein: CAISRTGNTQETQYF

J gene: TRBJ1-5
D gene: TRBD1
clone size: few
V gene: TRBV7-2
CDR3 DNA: TGTGCCAGCAGCCTAGGCCGACAGGGAAATCAGCCCCAGCATTTT
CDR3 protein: CASSLGRQGNQPQHF

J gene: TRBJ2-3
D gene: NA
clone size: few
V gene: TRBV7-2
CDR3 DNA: TGTGCCAGCAGCTCAGACGGGGGGCCGACAGATACGCAGTATTTT
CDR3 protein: CASSSDGGPTDTQYF

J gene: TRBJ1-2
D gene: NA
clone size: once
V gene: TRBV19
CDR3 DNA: TGTGCCAAACAGGGCTACTATGGCTACACCTTC
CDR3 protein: CAKQGYYGYTF

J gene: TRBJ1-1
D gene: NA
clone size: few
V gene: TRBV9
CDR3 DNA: TGTGCCAGCAGCGTAGACGGGAACACTGAAGCTTTCTTT
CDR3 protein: CASSVDGNTEAFF

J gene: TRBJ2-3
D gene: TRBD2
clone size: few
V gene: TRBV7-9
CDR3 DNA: TGTGCCAGCAGCCTACGGACTAGCGGGAGGACAGATACGCAGTATTTT
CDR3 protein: CASSLRTSGRTDTQYF

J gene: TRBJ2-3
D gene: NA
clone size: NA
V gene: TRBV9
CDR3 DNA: TGTGCCAGCAGCGTCCTTAGCGCGGCCAGCACAGATACGCAGTATTTT
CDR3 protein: CASSVLSAASTDTQYF

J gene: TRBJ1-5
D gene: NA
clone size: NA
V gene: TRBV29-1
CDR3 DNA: TGCAGCGTTCAGGGGTGGGATCAGCCCCAGCATTTT
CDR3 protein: CSVQGWDQPQHF

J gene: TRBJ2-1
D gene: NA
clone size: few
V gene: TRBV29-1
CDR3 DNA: TGCAGCGTTGATCCGGCTATCTCTGGAAATGAGCAGTTCTTC
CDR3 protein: CSVDPAISGNEQFF

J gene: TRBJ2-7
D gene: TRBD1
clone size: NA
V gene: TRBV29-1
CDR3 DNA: TGCAGCGTGGACGCGGGACAGGGTTTCGAGCAGTACTTC
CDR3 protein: CSVDAGQGFEQYF

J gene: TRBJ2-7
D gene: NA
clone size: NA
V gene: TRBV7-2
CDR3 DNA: TGTGCCAGCAGCTCAGCCGCGGGATCCTACGAGCAGTACTTC
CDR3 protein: CASSSAAGSYEQYF

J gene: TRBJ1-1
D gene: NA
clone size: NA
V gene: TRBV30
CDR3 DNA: TGTGCCTGGAGTGTAACCCGGAACACTGAAGCTTTCTTT
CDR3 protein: CAWSVTRNTEAFF